This record concerns one T cell receptor beta chain sequence. Antigen: not known. The data were taken from a study of cytomegalovirus exposure and HLA in healthy donors. Study findings and constraints: Relative to the 666-donor mean, N-insertions were reportedly fewer in an Asian-associated ancestry cluster in a later analysis.

13 Jbeta primers and 60 Vbeta primers were used for the PCR. Clones were read by immunoSEQ multiplex PCR, and TCRdb kept only the in-frame ones, dropping some. The data contain about 190,000 clones, 83% of them singletons. Trimming removed 3 bases from V and 6 bases from J, with 13 bases in between. From germline, CDR1 is SGHTA and CDR2 FQGNSA. CDR3 size: 14 residues. The chain carries TRBV7-2 and TRBJ2-3; D perhaps matches TRBD2 (6 bases). Sequenced material: PBMCs. This sequence originates from a man aged 35-49 years in good health and CMV-seropositive. This CDR3 reads CASSLVLGGDTQYF. CDR3 DNA sequence: TGTGCCAGCAGCTTGGTCTTAGGAGGGGATACGCAGTATTTT.